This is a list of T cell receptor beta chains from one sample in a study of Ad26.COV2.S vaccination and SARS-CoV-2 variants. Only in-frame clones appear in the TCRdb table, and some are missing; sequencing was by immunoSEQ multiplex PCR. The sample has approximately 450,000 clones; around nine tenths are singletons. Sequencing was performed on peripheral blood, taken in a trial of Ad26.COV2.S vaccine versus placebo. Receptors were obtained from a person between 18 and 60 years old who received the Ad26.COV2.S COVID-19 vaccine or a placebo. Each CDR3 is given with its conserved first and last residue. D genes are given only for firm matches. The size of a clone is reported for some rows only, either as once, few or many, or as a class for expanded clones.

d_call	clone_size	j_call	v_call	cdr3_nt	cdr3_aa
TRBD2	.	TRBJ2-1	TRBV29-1	TGCAGCGTTGAGACCCCCCGGGAGGGCCATAATGAGCAGTTCTTC	CSVETPREGHNEQFF
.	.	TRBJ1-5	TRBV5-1	TGCGCCAGCAGCTACGACACGAATCAGCCCCAGCATTTT	CASSYDTNQPQHF
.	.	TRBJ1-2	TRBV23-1	TGCGCCAGCAGTCAATCGCGGACAGCCTATGGCTACACCTTC	CASSQSRTAYGYTF
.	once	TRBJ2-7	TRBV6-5	TGTGCCAGCAGTTCCTCTGTCCCTGACGAGCAGTACTTC	CASSSSVPDEQYF
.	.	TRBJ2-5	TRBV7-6	TGTGCCAGCAGCCCCAATCTAGGCGTAACCTACCAAGAGACCCAGTACTTC	CASSPNLGVTYQETQYF
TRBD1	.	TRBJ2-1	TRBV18	TGTGCCAGCTCACCAACCGGGACAGGGGGTAACAGTGAGCAGTTCTTC	CASSPTGTGGNSEQFF
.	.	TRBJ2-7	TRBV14	TGTGCCAGCAGCCAAGCCAATTCCTACGAGCAGTACTTC	CASSQANSYEQYF
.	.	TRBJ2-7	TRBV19	TGTGCCAGTAGCCCCTGGACCACAAGCTACGAGCAGTACTTC	CASSPWTTSYEQYF
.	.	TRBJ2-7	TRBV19	TGTGCCAGTAGTATAGTCGCAGGACCCGAGCAGTACTTC	CASSIVAGPEQYF
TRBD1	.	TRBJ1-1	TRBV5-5	TGTGCCAGCAGCCCCTGGACAGGGGGGACTGAAGCTTTCTTT	CASSPWTGGTEAFF
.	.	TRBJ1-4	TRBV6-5	TGTGCCAGCAGTTACTCCCCCGGGGCTACTAATGAAAAACTGTTTTTT	CASSYSPGATNEKLFF
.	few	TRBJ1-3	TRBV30	TGTGCCTGGGGTGGCGGCTCTGGAAACACCATATATTTT	CAWGGGSGNTIYF
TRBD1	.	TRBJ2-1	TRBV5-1	TGCGCCAGCAGCCCGGGACAGGACCCCGCCAATGAGCAGTTCTTC	CASSPGQDPANEQFF
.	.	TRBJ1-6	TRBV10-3	TGTGCCATCAGTGAGTCGTCTCACCAGGGTTCACCCCTCCACTTT	CAISESSHQGSPLHF
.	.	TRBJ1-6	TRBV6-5	TGTGCCAGCAGCGGAAGGCGGGTCGAGAATTCACCCCTCCACTTT	CASSGRRVENSPLHF
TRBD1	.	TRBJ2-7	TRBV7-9	TGTGCCAGCAGACAAGCCGGGACAGGGGACGAGCAGTACTTC	CASRQAGTGDEQYF
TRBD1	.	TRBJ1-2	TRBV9	TGTGCCAGCAGCGGACTCACAGGGGGCGAAGGCTACACCTTC	CASSGLTGGEGYTF
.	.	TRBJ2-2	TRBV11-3	TGTGCCAGCAGCTTAGTGAGGGGCACCGGGGAGCTGTTTTTT	CASSLVRGTGELFF
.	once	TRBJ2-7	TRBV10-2	TGCGCCAGCAACGGGTTCGACGAGCAGTACTTC	CASNGFDEQYF
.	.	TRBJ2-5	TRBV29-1	TGCAGCGTTTCCGGGTCCACGACTTGGGAGACCCAGTACTTC	CSVSGSTTWETQYF
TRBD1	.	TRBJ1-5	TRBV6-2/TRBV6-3	TGTGCCAGCAGTTCGACAGGGGGCAATCAGCCCCAGCATTTT	CASSSTGGNQPQHF
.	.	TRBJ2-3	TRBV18	TGTGCCAGCTCACGATCGGCGGGTAGCACAGATACGCAGTATTTT	CASSRSAGSTDTQYF
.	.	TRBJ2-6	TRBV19	TGTGCCAGTTCCAAGGGGATAACAGGGTGGATTTCTGGGGCCAACGTCCTGACTTTC	CASSKGITGWISGANVLTF
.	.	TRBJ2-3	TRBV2	TGTGCCAGCACCACCCGAGGGGGCACAGATACGCAGTATTTT	CASTTRGGTDTQYF